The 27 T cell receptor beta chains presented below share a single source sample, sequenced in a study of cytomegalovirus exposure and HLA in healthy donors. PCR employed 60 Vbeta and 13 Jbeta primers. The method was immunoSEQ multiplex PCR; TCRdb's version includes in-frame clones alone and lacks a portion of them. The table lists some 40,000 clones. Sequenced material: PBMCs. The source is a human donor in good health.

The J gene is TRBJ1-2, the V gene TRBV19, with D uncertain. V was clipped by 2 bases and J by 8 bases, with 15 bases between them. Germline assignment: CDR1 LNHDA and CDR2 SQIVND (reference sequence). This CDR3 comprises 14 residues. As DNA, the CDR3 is TGTGCCAGTAGTATAAGTCGAGGTCCGAAGGGCTACACCTTC. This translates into CASSISRGPKGYTF.

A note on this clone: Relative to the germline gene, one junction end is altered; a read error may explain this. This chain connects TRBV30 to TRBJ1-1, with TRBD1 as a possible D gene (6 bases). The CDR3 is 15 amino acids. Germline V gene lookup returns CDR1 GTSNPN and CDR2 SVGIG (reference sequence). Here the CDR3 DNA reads TGTGCCGGGAGTATTCGGGGGGGGCAGGGAACTGAAGCTTTCTTT. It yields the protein CAGSIRGGQGTEAFF.

CDR3 sequence: CASTLTGNPYNEQFF. In DNA form, the CDR3 reads TGTGCCAGCACTCTGACAGGGAATCCCTACAATGAGCAGTTCTTC. The chain couples TRBV28 to TRBJ2-1; 7 positions agree with TRBD1. CDR3 length: 15 residues. CDR1 and CDR2 from the germline V gene are MDHEN and SYDVKM. V lost 7 bases and J lost 2; bases outside the gene matches: 8.

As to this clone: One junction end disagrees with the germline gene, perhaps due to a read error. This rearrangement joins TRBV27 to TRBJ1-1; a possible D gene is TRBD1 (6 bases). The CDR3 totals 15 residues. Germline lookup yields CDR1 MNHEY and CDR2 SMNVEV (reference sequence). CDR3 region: CASGGRGVRNTEDFF. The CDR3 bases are TGTGCCAGCGGGGGGAGGGGGGTTCGGAACACTGAAGATTTCTTT.

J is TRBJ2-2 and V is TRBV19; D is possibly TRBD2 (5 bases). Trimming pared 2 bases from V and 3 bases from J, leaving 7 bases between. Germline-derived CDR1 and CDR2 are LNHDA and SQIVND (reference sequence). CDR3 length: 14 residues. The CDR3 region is CASSIFGDTGELFF. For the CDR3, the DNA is TGTGCCAGTAGTATATTCGGGGACACCGGGGAGCTGTTTTTT.

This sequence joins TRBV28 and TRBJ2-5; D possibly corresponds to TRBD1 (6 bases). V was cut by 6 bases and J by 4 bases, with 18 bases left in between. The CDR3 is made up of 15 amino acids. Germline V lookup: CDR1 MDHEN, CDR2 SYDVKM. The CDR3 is CASRQITGSRETQYF. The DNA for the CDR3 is TGTGCCAGCAGACAAATCACAGGGTCACGAGAGACCCAGTACTTC.

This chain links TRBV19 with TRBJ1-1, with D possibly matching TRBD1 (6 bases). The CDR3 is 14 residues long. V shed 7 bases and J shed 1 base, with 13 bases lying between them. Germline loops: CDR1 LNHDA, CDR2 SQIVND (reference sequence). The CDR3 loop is CASKGNRANTEAFF. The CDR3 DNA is TGTGCCAGTAAGGGAAACAGGGCGAACACTGAAGCTTTCTTT.

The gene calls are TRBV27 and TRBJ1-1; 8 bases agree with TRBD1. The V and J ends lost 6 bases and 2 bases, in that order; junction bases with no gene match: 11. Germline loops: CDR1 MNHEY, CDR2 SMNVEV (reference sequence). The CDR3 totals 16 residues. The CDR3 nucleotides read TGTGCCAGCAGATGGACAGGGAGGACTCATAACACTGAAGCTTTCTTT. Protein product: CASRWTGRTHNTEAFF.

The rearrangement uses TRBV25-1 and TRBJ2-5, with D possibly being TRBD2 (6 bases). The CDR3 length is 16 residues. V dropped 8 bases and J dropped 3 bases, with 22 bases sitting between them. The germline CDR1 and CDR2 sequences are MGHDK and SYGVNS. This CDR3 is CASPGTGGTPKETQYF. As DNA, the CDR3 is TGTGCCAGCCCCGGTACCGGAGGGACCCCCAAAGAGACCCAGTACTTC.

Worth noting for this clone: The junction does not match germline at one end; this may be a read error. The chain's CDR3 is CSVRVNGQFF. Written as DNA, the CDR3 is TGCAGCGTTCGGGTCAATGGGCAGTTCTTC. The V call is TRBV29-1, the J call TRBJ2-1; D unresolved. Germline CDR1 and CDR2: SQVTM and ANQGSEA. The CDR3 covers 10 residues.

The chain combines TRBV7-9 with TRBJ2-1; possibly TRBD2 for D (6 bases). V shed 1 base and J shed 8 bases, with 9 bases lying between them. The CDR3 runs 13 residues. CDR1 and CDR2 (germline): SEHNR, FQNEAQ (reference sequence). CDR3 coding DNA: TGTGCCAGCAGCTTAGGGGGGGTCGATGAGCAGTTCTTC. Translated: CASSLGGVDEQFF.

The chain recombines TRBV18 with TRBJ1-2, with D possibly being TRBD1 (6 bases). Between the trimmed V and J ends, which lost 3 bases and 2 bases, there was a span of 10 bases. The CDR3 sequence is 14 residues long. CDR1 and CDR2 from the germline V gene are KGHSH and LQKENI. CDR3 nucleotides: TGTGCCAGCTCACCCCGGGGGGGCAACTATGGCTACACCTTC. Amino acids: CASSPRGGNYGYTF.

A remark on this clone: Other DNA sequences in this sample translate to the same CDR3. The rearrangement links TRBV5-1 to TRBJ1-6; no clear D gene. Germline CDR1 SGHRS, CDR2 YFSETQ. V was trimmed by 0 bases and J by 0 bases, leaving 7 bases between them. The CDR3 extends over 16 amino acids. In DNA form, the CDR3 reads TGCGCCAGCAGCTTGGCGGGGAGCTCCTATAATTCACCCCTCCACTTT. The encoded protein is CASSLAGSSYNSPLHF.

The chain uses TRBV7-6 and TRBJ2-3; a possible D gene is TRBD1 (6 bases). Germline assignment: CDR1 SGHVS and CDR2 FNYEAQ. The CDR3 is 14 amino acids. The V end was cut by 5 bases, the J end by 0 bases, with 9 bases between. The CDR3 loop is CASSQGHSTDTQYF. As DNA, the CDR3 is TGTGCCAGCAGCCAGGGACACAGCACAGATACGCAGTATTTT.

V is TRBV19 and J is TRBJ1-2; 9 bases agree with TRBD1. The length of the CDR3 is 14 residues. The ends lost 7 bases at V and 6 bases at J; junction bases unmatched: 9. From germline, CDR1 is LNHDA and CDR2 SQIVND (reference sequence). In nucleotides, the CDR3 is TGTGCCAGTAACTCGGGACAGGGAAGAAATGGCTACACCTTC. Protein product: CASNSGQGRNGYTF.

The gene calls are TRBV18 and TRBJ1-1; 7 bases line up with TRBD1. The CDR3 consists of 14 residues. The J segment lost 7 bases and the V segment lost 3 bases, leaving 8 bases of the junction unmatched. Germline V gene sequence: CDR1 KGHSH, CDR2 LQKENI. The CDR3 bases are TGTGCCAGCTCACCCGGACAGGTGGTGAGTGAAGCTTTCTTT. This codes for CASSPGQVVSEAFF.

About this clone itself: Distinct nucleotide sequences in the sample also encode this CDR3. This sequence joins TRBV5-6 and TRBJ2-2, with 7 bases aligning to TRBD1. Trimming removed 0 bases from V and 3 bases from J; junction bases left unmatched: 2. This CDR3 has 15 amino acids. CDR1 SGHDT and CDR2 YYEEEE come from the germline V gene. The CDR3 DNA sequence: TGTGCCAGCAGCTTGGTGCAGGGGGACACCGGGGAGCTGTTTTTT. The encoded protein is CASSLVQGDTGELFF.

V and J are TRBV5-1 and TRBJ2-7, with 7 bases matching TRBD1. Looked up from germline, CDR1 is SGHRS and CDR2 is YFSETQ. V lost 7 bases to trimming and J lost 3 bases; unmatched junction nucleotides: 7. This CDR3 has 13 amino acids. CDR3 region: CASGEGANYEQYF. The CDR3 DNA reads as TGCGCCAGCGGAGAGGGGGCGAACTACGAGCAGTACTTC.

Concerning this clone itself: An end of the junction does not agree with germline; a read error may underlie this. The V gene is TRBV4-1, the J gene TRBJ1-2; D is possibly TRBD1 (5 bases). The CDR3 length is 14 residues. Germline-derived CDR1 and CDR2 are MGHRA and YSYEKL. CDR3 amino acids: CASSQEGWGGFPSF. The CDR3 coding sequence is TGCGCCAGCAGCCAAGAAGGATGGGGGGGATTCCCCTCCTTC.

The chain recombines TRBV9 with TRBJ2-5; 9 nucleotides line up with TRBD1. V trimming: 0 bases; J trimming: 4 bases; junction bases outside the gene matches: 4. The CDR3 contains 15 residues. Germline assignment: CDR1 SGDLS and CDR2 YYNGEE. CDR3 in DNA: TGTGCCAGCAGCGTAGTAACAGGGGGCCGAGAGACCCAGTACTTC. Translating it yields CASSVVTGGRETQYF.

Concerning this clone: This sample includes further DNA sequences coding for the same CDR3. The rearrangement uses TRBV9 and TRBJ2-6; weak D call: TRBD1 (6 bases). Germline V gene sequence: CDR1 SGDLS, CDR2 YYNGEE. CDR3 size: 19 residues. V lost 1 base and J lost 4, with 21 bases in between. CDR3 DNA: TGTGCCAGCAGCGTACATAAGGGGGTCCCCCCTTCGGGGGCCAACGTCCTGACTTTC. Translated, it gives CASSVHKGVPPSGANVLTF. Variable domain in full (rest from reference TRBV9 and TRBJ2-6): DSGVTQTPKHLITATGQRVTLRCSPRSGDLSVYWYQQSLDQGLQFLIQYYNGEERAKGNILERFSAQQFPDLHSELNLSSLELGDSALYFCASSVHKGVPPSGANVLTFGAGSRLTVL.

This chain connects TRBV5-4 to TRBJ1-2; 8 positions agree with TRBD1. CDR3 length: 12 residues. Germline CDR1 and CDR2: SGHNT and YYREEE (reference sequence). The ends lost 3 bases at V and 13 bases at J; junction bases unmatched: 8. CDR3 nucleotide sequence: TGTGCCAGCAGCTGGAGGACAGGGCTAAGCACCTTC. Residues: CASSWRTGLSTF.

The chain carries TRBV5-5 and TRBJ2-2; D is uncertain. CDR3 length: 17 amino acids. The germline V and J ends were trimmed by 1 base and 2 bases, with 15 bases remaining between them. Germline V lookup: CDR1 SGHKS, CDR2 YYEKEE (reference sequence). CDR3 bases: TGTGCCAGCAGCTTGAGGCATCAGAGACTTAACACCGGGGAGCTGTTTTTT. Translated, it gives CASSLRHQRLNTGELFF.

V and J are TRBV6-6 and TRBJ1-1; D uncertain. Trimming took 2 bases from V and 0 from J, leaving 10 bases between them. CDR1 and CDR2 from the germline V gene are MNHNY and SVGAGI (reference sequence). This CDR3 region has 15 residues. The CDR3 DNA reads TGTGCCAGCAGTTACCCTCCCGGGATGAACACTGAAGCTTTCTTT. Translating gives CASSYPPGMNTEAFF.

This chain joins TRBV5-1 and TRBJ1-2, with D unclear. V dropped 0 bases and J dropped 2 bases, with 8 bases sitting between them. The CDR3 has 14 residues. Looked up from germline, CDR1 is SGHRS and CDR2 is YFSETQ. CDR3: CASSLGQANYGYTF. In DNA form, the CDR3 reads TGCGCCAGCAGCTTGGGTCAGGCCAACTATGGCTACACCTTC.

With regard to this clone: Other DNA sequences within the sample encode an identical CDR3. CDR3 in amino acids: CASTRIAGAYEQYF. CDR3 sequence (DNA): TGTGCCAGCACCCGGATAGCCGGGGCCTACGAGCAGTACTTC. The V and J genes are TRBV7-3 and TRBJ2-7; D is possibly TRBD2 (5 bases). The V gene's germline CDR1 is SGHTA and CDR2 FQGTGA. V was clipped by 7 bases and J by 2 bases, with 15 bases between them. The CDR3 consists of 14 residues.

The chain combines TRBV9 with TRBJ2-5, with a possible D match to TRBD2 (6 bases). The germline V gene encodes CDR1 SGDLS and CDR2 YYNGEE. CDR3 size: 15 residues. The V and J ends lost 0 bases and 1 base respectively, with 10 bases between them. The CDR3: CASSVDLGGQETQYF. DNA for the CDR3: TGTGCCAGCAGCGTAGATTTGGGGGGCCAAGAGACCCAGTACTTC.